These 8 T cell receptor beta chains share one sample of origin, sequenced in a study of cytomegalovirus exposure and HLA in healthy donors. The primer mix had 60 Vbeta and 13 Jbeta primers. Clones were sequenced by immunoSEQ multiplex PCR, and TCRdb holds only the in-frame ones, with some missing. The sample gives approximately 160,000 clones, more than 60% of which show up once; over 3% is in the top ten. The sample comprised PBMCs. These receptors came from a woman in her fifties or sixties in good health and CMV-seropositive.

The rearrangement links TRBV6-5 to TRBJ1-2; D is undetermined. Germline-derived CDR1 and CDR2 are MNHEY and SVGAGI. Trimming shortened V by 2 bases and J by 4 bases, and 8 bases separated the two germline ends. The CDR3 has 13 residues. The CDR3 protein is CASSYQRFYGYTF. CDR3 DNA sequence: TGTGCCAGCAGTTACCAGCGGTTCTATGGCTACACCTTC.

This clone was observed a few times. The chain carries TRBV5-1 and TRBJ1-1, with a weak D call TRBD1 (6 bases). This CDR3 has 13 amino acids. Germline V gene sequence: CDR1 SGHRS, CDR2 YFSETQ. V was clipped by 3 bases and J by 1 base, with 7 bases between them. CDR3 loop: CASSWTANTEAFF. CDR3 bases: TGCGCCAGCAGCTGGACAGCGAACACTGAAGCTTTCTTT.

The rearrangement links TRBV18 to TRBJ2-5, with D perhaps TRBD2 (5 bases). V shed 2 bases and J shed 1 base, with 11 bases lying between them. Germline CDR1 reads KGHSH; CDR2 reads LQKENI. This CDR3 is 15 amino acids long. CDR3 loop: CASSPSGLSQETQYF. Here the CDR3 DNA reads TGTGCCAGCTCACCATCCGGACTGTCCCAAGAGACCCAGTACTTC.

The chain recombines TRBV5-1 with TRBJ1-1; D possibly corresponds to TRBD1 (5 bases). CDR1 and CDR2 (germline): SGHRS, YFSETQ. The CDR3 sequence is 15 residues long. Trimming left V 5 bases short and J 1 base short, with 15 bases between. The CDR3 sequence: CASRQDMGRNTEAFF. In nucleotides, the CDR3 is TGCGCCAGCAGACAGGACATGGGGCGGAACACTGAAGCTTTCTTT.

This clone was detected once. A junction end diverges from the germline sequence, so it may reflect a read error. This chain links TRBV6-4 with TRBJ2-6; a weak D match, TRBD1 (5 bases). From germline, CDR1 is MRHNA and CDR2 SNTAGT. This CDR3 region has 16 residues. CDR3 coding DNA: TGTGCCAGCAGTGACCAACCGCTCTCTGGGGCCAACGGCCTGACTTTC. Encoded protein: CASSDQPLSGANGLTF.

CDR3 in DNA: TGCGCCAGCAGCCAAGGGGGTGTGGCGGGAAATCAGCCCCAGCATTTT. This sequence encodes CASSQGGVAGNQPQHF. The chain has TRBV4-1 and TRBJ1-5; D remains unclear. The V end lost 1 base, the J end lost 4 bases, and 14 bases lay between the germline ends. There are 16 residues in the CDR3. Looked up from germline, CDR1 is MGHRA and CDR2 is YSYEKL.

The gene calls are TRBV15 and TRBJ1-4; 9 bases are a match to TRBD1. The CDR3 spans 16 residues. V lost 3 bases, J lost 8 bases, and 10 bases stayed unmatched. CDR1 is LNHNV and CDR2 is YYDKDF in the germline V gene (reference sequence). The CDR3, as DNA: TGTGCCACCAGCAGCCGAACCGGGACAGGGAGAGAAAAACTGTTTTTT. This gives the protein CATSSRTGTGREKLFF.

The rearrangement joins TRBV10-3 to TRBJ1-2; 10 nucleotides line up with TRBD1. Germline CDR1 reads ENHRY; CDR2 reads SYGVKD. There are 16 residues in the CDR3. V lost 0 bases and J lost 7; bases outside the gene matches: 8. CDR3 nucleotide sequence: TGTGCCATCAGTGAGTCGACCCGTGGGACAGGGGTTGGCTACACCTTC. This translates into CAISESTRGTGVGYTF.